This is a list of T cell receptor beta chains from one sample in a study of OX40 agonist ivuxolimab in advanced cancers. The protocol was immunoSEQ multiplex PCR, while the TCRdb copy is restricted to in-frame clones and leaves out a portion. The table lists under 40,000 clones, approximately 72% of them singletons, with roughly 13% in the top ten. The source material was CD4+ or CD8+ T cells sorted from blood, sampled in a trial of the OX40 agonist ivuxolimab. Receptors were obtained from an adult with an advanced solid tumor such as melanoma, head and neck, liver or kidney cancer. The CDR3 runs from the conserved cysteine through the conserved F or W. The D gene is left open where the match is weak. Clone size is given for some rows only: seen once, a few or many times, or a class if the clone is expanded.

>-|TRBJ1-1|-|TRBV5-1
CASSYRETEAFF
TGCGCCAGCAGCTACAGGGAGACTGAAGCTTTCTTT
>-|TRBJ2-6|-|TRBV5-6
CASSLERFSGANVLTF
TGTGCCAGCAGCTTGGAACGTTTTTCAGGGGCCAACGTCCTGACTTTC
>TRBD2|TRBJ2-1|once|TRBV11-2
CASSSTSGRGEQFF
TGTGCCAGCAGCTCTACTAGCGGGAGGGGGGAGCAGTTCTTC
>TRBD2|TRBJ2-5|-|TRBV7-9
CASSAGLEETQYF
TGTGCCAGCAGCGCTGGACTAGAAGAGACCCAGTACTTC
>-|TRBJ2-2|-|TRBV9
CASSVVGSGELFF
TGTGCCAGCAGCGTAGTTGGTAGCGGGGAGCTGTTTTTT
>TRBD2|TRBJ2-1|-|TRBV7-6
CASSPREDSGRSREQFF
TGTGCCAGCAGCCCAAGAGAAGATAGCGGGAGGTCGCGGGAGCAGTTCTTC
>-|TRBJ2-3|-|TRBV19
CASRPSWGRSDTQYF
TGTGCCAGTAGGCCTTCTTGGGGCCGCTCAGATACGCAGTATTTT
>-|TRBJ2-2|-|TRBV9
CASSVQGYTGELFF
TGTGCCAGCAGCGTGCAGGGATACACCGGGGAGCTGTTTTTT
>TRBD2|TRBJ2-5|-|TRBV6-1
CASSEAILAGGLQYF
TGTGCCAGCAGTGAAGCGATACTAGCGGGAGGGCTGCAGTACTTC
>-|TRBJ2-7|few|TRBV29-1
CSVVERGARDEQYF
TGCAGCGTTGTGGAAAGGGGGGCCAGGGACGAGCAGTACTTC
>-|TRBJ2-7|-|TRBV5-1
CASSPTQGRDEQYF
TGCGCCAGCAGCCCGACCCAGGGTAGAGACGAGCAGTACTTC
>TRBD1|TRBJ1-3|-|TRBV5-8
CASSRRGQGSGNTIYF
TGTGCCAGCAGCCGCCGGGGACAGGGATCCGGAAACACCATATATTTT
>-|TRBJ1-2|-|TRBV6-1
CASGWGGGYTF
TGTGCCAGTGGGTGGGGGGGTGGCTACACCTTC
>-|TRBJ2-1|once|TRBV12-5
CASGLDKGGDEQFF
TGTGCTAGTGGTTTGGACAAAGGGGGGGATGAGCAGTTCTTC
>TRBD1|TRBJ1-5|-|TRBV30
CAWRGGQGSNQPQHF
TGTGCCTGGAGGGGGGGACAGGGTAGCAATCAGCCCCAGCATTTT
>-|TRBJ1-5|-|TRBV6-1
CASGGPGPQHF
TGTGCCAGCGGGGGTCCAGGGCCCCAGCATTTT
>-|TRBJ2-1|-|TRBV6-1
CASSEQRTSNEQFF
TGTGCCAGCAGTGAACAGAGGACTTCCAATGAGCAGTTCTTC
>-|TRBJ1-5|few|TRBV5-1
CASSLGQRNQPQHF
TGCGCCAGCAGCTTGGGACAGAGGAATCAGCCCCAGCATTTT
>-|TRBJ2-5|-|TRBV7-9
CASSFGFGETQYF
TGTGCCAGCAGCTTCGGGTTCGGGGAGACCCAGTACTTC
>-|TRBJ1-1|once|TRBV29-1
CSAVGLTGGTEAFF
TGCAGCGCGGTGGGTCTTACCGGAGGTACTGAAGCTTTCTTT
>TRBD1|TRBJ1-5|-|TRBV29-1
CSVAGGGNQPQHF
TGCAGCGTGGCAGGGGGTGGCAATCAGCCCCAGCATTTT
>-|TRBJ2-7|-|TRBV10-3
CAISPGFQSYEQYF
TGTGCCATCAGTCCAGGGTTCCAATCTTACGAGCAGTACTTC
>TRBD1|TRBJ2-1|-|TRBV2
CASSDGQGAHDEQFF
TGTGCCAGCAGTGATGGACAGGGGGCGCACGATGAGCAGTTCTTC
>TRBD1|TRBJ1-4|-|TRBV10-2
CASSSPGQGGITNEKLFF
TGCGCCAGCAGTTCCCCGGGACAGGGGGGGATAACTAATGAAAAACTGTTTTTT
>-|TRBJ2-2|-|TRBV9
CASNPMSGTGELFF
TGTGCCAGCAACCCGATGAGCGGCACCGGGGAGCTGTTTTTT
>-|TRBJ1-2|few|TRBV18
CASSPGSGYTF
TGTGCCAGCTCACCGGGTAGTGGCTACACCTTC
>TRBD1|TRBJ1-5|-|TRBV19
CASRGAGNQPQHF
TGTGCCAGCAGGGGGGCGGGCAATCAGCCCCAGCATTTT
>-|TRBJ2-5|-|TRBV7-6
CASSLGVSAETQYF
TGTGCCAGCAGCTTAGGGGTTAGCGCGGAGACCCAGTACTTC
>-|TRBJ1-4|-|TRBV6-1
CATRAGGEKLFF
TGTGCCACCCGGGCTGGGGGTGAAAAACTGTTTTTT
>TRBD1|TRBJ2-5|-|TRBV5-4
CASSRDRQVETQYF
TGTGCCAGCAGCCGGGACAGACAGGTGGAGACCCAGTACTTC
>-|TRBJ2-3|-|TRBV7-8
CASSPPRADTQYF
TGTGCCAGCAGCCCCCCGAGAGCAGATACGCAGTATTTT
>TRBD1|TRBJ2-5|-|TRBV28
CASSPQGAGETQYF
TGTGCCAGCAGTCCACAGGGGGCCGGAGAGACCCAGTACTTC
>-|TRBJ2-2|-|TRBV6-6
CASSARGGTGELFF
TGTGCCAGCAGTGCCCGCGGAGGCACCGGGGAGCTGTTTTTT
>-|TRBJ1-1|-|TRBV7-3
CASSKTGGSTEAFF
TGTGCCAGCAGCAAAACCGGGGGGTCCACTGAAGCTTTCTTT
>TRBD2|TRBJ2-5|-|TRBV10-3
CAISESSGAQYF
TGTGCCATCAGTGAGTCCAGCGGGGCCCAGTACTTC
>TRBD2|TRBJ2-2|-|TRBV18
CASSPSGGNTGELFF
TGTGCCAGCTCACCTAGCGGGGGGAACACCGGGGAGCTGTTTTTT
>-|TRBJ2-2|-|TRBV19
CASQSGSRTGELFF
TGTGCCAGCCAATCGGGTTCGAGGACCGGGGAGCTGTTTTTT
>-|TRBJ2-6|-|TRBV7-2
CASSLGGAGANVLTF
TGTGCCAGCAGCTTAGGGGGCGCTGGGGCCAACGTCCTGACTTTC
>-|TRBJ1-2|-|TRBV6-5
CASTRQIPNYGYTF
TGTGCCAGCACACGACAGATTCCTAACTATGGCTACACCTTC
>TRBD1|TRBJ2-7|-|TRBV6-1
CASRQGESDEQYF
TGTGCCAGCAGACAGGGGGAGTCAGACGAGCAGTACTTC
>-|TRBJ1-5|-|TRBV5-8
CASSRGGLNQPQHF
TGTGCCAGCAGCCGGGGTGGTCTCAATCAGCCCCAGCATTTT
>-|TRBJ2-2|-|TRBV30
CAWSGWITGELFF
TGTGCCTGGAGTGGGTGGATAACCGGGGAGCTGTTTTTT
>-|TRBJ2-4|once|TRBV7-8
CASSSGRRPYF
TGTGCCAGCAGCTCAGGGAGAAGGCCGTACTTC
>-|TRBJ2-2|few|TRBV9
CASSVSGTTNTGELFF
TGTGCCAGCAGCGTTTCCGGTACTACGAACACCGGGGAGCTGTTTTTT
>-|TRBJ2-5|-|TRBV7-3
CASSLRGGVGAETQYF
TGTGCCAGCAGCTTACGTGGAGGGGTGGGGGCAGAGACCCAGTACTTC
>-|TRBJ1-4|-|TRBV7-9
CASSLGGTEKLFF
TGTGCCAGCAGCTTAGGAGGGACCGAAAAACTGTTTTTT
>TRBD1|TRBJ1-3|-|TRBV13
CASSLSPQGSGNTIYF
TGTGCCAGCAGCTTATCCCCACAGGGGTCGGGAAACACCATATATTTT
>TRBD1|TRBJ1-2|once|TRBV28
CASSFPGQDGVMYGYTF
TGTGCCAGCAGTTTCCCTGGACAGGACGGGGTTATGTATGGCTACACCTTC
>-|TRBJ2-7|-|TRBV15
CATSRGHREQYF
TGTGCCACCAGCAGAGGACACCGCGAGCAGTACTTC
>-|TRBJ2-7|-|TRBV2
CASRGDGTYEQYF
TGTGCCAGCCGCGGTGACGGCACCTACGAGCAGTACTTC
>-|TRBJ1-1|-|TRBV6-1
CASSEAQGDTEAFF
TGTGCCAGCAGTGAAGCGCAAGGAGACACTGAAGCTTTCTTT